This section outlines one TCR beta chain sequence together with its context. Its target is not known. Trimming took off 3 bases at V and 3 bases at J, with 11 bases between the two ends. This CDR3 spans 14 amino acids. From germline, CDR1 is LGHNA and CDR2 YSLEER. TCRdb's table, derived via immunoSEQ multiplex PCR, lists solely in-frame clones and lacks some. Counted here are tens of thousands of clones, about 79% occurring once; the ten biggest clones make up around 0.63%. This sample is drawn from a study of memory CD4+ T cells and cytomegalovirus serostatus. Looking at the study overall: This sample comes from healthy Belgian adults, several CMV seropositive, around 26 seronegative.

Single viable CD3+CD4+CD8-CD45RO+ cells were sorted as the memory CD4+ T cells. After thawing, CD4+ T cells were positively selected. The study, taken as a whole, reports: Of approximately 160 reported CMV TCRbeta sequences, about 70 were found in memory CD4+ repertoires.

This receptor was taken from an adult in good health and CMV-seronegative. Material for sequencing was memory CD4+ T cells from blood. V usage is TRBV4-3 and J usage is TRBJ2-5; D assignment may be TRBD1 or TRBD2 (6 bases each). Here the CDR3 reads CASSQGGREETQYF. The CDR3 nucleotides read TGCGCCAGCAGCCAGGGGGGCAGGGAAGAGACCCAGTACTTC.